This T cell receptor beta chain appears in the sequencing data of a study of regulatory T cells in long-lasting Graves disease. The sample's time point: newly diagnosed GD, antithyroid drugs for less than 3 months. Making the TCR library involved RNA that had been extracted from PBMCs. CDR3-region Arm-PCR and iRepertoire HTBI primers produced the TCR beta libraries. TCRdb passed the multiplex PCR reads through MiXCR, listing each CDR3 protein once. The sample shows about 210,000 distinct CDR3 sequences, roughly 18% of them seen only once. Germline lookup yields CDR1 MDHEN and CDR2 SYDVKM. The V end lost 5 bases, the J end lost 7 bases, and 11 bases lay between the germline ends. The CDR3 is 13 amino acids. This clonotype has ten or more counts. Its antigen remains unidentified. Study outcomes and limitations: Tissue studied was limited to peripheral blood, excluding thyroid tissue. TRBV28, TRBJ1-2 and TRBJ2-5 were segments that persistent disease favored.

In addition, the sample was reused for a study of T cells in Graves' hyperthyroidism and ophthalmopathy. From that study: Based on clinical symptoms, serum thyroxine and TRAb, thyroid ultrasound and orbital computed tomography, diagnoses were reached. Most thyroid-expanded clonotypes above 0.001 were also found in blood.

Sequenced here: peripheral blood mononuclear cells (PBMCs), sampled at new diagnosis, from a patient treated with antithyroid drugs. This sequence originates from a young woman with Graves disease. The chain couples TRBV28 to TRBJ1-4, with D maybe TRBD1 (5 bases). This chain's CDR3 is CASSVSGREKLFF. The CDR3 DNA is TGTGCCAGCAGTGTCTCAGGGCGTGAAAAACTGTTTTTT.